The sequence of this TCR beta chain was determined in a study of cytomegalovirus exposure and HLA in healthy donors. General study points: TRBV6-2, TRBV6-3 and some other V segments were excluded as indistinguishable. Cytomegalovirus association was assigned to approximately 180 TCR beta chains. In a later analysis, a missense DCLRE1C variant was linked to TCR beta V- and J-gene trimming.

As to this clone: What it binds is not known.

This PCR relied on a set of 60 Vbeta primers and 13 Jbeta primers. This table comes from immunoSEQ multiplex PCR, and its TCRdb copy is limited to in-frame clones, with some not included. Here the sample spans 140,000 to 150,000 clones, 80% to 90% being singletons. In germline, CDR1 is ENHRY, CDR2 SYGVKD. V was shortened by 11 bases and J by 2 bases, with 17 bases between the two germline ends. This CDR3 is built from 14 residues. This clonotype originated in a boy younger than 10 in good health and CMV-seronegative. Sequencing was carried out using PBMCs. This chain uses TRBV10-3 with TRBJ2-3; D is perhaps TRBD2 (6 bases). CDR3 coding DNA: TGTGCCGGATCGAAGGGAGGTGACACAGATACGCAGTATTTT. Amino acid sequence: CAGSKGGDTDTQYF.